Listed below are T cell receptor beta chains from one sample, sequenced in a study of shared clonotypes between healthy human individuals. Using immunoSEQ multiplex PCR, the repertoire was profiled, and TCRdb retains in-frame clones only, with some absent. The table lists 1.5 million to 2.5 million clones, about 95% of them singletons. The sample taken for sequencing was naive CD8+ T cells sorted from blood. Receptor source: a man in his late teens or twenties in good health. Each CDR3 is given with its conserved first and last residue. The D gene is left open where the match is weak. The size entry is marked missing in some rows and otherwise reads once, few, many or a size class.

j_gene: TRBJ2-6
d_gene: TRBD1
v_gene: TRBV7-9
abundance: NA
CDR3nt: TGTGCCAGCACCATCGTAGGGGGACAGGGCCCCTCTGGGGCCAACGTCCTGACTTTC
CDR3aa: CASTIVGGQGPSGANVLTF

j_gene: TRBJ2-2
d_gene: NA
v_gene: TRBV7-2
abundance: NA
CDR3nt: TGTGCCAGCAGTCCAGGCGGGGAGCTGTTTTTT
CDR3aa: CASSPGGELFF

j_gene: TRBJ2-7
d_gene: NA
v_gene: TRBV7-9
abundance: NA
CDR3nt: TGTGCCAGCAGCTCAACAGTGGCCTACGAGCAGTACTTC
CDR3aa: CASSSTVAYEQYF

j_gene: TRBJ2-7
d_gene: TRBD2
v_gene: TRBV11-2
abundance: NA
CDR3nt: TGTGCCAGCAGCTTAGCACTAGCGGGGACCTACGAGCAGTACTTC
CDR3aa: CASSLALAGTYEQYF

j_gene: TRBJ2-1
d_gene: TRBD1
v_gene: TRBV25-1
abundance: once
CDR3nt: TGTGCCAGCAGTGATCCAGCAGGGGGCCCCTACAATGAGCAGTTCTTC
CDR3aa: CASSDPAGGPYNEQFF

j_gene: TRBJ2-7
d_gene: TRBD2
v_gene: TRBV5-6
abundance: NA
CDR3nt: TGTGCCAGCAGCTTATGGGACTACTCCTACGAGCAGTACTTC
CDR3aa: CASSLWDYSYEQYF

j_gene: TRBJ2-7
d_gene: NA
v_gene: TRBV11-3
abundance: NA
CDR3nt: TGTGCCAGCAGCCGGGGGCGATCCTACGAGCAGTACTTC
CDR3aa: CASSRGRSYEQYF

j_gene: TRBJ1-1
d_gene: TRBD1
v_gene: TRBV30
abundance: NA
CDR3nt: TGTGCCTCTCCAGGGGGGGGACTGAACACTGAAGCTTTCTTT
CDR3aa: CASPGGGLNTEAFF

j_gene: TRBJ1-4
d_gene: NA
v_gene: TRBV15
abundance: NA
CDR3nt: TGTGCCACCAGCAGTTCGTTGGGGGAACTGTTTTTT
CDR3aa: CATSSSLGELFF

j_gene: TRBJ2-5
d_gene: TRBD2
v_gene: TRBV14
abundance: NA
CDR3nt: TGTGCCAGCAGCCAAGATTACGGAAATAGCGGGACACAAGAGACCCAGTACTTC
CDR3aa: CASSQDYGNSGTQETQYF

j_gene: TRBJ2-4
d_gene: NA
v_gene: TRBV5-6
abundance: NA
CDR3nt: TGTGCCAGCAGCTTGGCTGACAGCGTGGGGTACTTC
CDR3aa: CASSLADSVGYF

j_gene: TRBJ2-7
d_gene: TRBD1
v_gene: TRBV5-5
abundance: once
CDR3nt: TGTGCCAGCAGCCCGTACAGGGGCGGCGAGCAGTACTTC
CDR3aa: CASSPYRGGEQYF

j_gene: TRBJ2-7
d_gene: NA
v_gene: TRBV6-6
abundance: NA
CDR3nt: TGTGCCAGCAGCCCCCAGGGATACGAGCAGTACTTC
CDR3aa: CASSPQGYEQYF

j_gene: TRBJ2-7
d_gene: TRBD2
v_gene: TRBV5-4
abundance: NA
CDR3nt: TGTGCCAGCAGCTTTCGGGAAGCGGGGGAGCAGTACTTC
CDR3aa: CASSFREAGEQYF

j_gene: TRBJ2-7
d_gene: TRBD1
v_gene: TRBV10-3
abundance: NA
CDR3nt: TGTGCCACCCGGACAGGGAGCTCCTACGAGCAGTACTTC
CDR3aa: CATRTGSSYEQYF

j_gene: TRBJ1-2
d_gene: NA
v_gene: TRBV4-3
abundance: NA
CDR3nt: TGCGCCAGCAGCCAGGATACCGGGGACTATGGCTACACCTTC
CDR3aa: CASSQDTGDYGYTF